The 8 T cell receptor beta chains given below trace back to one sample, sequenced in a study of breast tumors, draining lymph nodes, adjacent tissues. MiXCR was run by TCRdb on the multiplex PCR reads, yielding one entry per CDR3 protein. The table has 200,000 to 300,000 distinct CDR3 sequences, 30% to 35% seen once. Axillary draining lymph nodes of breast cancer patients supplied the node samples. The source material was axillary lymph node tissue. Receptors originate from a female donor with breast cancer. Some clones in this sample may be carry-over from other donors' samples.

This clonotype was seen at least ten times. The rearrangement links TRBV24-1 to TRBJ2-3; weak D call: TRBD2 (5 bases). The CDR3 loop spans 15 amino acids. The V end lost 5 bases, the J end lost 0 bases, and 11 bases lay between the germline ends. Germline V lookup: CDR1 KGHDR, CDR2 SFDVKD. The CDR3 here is CATSVGPGSTDTQYF. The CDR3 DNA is TGTGCCACCAGTGTAGGGCCGGGAAGCACAGATACGCAGTATTTT.

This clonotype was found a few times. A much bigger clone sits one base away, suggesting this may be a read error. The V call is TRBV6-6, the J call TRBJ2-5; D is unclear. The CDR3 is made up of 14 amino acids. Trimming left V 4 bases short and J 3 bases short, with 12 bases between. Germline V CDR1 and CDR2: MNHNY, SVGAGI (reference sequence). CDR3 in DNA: TGTGCCAGCAGTTGCCCCTTCCGGGAAGAGACCCAGTACTTC. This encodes CASSCPFREETQYF.

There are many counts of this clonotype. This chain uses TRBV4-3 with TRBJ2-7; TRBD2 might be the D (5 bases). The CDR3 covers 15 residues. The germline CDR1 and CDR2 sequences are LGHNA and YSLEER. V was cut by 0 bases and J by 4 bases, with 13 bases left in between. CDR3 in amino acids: CASSQEGTRGYEQYF. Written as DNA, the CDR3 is TGCGCCAGCAGCCAAGAAGGCACCCGGGGTTACGAGCAGTACTTC.

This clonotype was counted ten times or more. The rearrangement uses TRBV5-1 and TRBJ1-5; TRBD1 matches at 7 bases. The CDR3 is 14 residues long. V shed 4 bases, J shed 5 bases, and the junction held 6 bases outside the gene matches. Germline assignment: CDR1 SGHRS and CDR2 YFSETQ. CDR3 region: CASSVTGEDQPQHF. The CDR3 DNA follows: TGCGCCAGCAGCGTAACAGGGGAAGATCAGCCCCAGCATTTT.

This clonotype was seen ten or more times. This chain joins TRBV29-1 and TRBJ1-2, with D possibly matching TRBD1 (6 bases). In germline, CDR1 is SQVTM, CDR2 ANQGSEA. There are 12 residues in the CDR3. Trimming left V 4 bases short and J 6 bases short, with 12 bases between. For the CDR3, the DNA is TGCAGCGTTGGTCAGGGGAGAGATGGCTACACCTTC. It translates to CSVGQGRDGYTF.

In DNA, the CDR3 is TGTGCCTGGAGTATTGGCAACCCTTGGAGCGATGAAAAACTGTTTTTT. Translation: CAWSIGNPWSDEKLFF. The chain is built from TRBV30 and TRBJ1-4; no clear D. The CDR3 runs to 16 residues. V gave up 2 bases and J gave up 6 bases, with 19 bases separating them. Per germline, CDR1 GTSNPN and CDR2 SVGIG (reference sequence).

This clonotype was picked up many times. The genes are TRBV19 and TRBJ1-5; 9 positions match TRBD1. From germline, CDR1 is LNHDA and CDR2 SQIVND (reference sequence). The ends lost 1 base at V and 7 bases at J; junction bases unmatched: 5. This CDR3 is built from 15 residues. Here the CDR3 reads CASSIGGTGRQPQHF. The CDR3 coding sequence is TGTGCCAGTAGTATAGGAGGGACAGGGAGGCAGCCCCAGCATTTT. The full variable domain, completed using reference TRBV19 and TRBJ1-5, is DGGITQSPKYLFRKEGQNVTLSCEQNLNHDAMYWYRQDPGQGLRLIYYSQIVNDFQKGDIAEGYSVSREKKESFPLTVTSAQKNPTAFYLCASSIGGTGRQPQHFGDGTRLSIL.

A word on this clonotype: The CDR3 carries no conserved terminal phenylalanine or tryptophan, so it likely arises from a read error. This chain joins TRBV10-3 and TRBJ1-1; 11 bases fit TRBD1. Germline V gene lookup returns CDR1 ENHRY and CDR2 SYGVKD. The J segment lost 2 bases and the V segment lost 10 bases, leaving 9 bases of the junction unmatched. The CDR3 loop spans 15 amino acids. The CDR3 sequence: CASRGGTGGNTEAFL. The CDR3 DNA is TGTGCCAGCAGGGGGGGGACAGGGGGTAACACTGAAGCTTTCCTT.